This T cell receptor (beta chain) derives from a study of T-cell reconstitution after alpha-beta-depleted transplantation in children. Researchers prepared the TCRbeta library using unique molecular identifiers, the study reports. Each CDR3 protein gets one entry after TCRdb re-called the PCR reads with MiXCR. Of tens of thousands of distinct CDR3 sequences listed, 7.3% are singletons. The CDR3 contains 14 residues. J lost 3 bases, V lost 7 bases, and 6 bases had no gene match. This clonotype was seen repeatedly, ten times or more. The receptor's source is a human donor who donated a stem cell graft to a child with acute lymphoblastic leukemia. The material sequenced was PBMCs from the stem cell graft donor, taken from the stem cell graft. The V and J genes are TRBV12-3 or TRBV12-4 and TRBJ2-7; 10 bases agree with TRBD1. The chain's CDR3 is CASTPTGGLYEQYF. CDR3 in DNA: TGTGCCAGCACCCCGACAGGGGGCCTCTACGAGCAGTACTTC.